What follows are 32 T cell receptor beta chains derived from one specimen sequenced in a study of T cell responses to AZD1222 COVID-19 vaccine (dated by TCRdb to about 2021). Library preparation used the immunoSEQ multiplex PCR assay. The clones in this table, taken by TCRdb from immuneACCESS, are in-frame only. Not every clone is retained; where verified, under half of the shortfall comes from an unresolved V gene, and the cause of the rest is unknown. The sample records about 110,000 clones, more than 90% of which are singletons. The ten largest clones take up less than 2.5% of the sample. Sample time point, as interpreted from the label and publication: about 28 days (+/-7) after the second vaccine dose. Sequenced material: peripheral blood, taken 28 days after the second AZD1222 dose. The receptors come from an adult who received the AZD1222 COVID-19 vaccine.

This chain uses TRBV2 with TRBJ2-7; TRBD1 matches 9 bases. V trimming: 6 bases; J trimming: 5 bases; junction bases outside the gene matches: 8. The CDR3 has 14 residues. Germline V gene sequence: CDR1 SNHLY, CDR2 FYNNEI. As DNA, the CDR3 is TGTGCCAGCAGGGCGGGACAGGGTTCCCACGAGCAGTACTTC. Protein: CASRAGQGSHEQYF.

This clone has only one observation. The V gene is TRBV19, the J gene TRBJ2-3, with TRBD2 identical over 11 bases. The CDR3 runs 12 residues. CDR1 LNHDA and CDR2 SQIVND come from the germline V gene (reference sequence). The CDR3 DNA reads TGTACCACTGGGACTAGCGGTGATACGCAGTATTTT. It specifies CTTGTSGDTQYF.

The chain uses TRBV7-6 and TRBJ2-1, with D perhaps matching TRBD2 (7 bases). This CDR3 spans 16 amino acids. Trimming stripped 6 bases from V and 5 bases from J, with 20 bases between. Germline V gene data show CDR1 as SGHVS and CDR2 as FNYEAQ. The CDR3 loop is CASSLRGGAQDNEQFF. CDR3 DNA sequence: TGTGCCAGCAGTCTTAGAGGGGGGGCGCAGGACAATGAGCAGTTCTTC. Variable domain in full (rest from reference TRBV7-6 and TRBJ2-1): GAGVSQSPRYKVTKRGQDVALRCDPISGHVSLYWYRQALGQGPEFLTYFNYEAQQDKSGLPNDRFSAERPEGSISTLTIQRTEQRDSAMYRCASSLRGGAQDNEQFFGPGTRLTVL.

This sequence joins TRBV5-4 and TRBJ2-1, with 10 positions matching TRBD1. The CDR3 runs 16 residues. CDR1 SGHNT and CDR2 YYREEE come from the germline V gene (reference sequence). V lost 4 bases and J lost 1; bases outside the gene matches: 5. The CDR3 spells CASSMRTGGSYNEQFF. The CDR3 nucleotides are TGTGCCAGCAGCATGAGGACAGGGGGGTCCTACAATGAGCAGTTCTTC. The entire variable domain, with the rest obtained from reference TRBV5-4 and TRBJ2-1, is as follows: ETGVTQSPTHLIKTRGQQVTLRCSSQSGHNTVSWYQQALGQGPQFIFQYYREEENGRGNFPPRFSGLQFPNYSSELNVNALELDDSALYLCASSMRTGGSYNEQFFGPGTRLTVL.

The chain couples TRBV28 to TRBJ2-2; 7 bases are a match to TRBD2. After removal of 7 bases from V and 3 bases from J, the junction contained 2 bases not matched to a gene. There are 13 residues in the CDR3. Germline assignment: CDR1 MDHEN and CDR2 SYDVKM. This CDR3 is CASNRGDTGELFF. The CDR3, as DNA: TGTGCCAGCAATCGGGGGGACACCGGGGAGCTGTTTTTT.

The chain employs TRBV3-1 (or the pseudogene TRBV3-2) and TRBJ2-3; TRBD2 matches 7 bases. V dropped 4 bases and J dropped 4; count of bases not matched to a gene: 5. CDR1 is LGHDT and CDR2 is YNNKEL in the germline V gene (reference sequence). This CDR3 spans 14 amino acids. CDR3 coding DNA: TGTGCCAGCAGCCCAAGACTAGCCGCAGATACGCAGTATTTT. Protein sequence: CASSPRLAADTQYF.

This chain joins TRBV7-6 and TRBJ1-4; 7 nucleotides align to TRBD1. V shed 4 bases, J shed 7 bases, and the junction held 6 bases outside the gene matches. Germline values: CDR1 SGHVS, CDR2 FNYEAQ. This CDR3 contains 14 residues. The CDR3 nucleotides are TGTGCCAGCAGCTCCCGACAGGGAGGTGAAAAACTGTTTTTT. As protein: CASSSRQGGEKLFF.

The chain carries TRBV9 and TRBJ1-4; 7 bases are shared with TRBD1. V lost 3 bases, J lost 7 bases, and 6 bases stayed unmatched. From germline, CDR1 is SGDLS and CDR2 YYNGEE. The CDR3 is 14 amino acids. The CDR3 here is CASSAGTVTEKLFF. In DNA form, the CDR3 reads TGTGCCAGCAGCGCCGGGACAGTGACTGAAAAACTGTTTTTT.

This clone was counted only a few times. CDR3 in DNA: TGTGCCAGCAGCACAAATGACAGGGGGCTAGGTGGCTACACCTTC. It yields the protein CASSTNDRGLGGYTF. The chain is built from TRBV7-2 and TRBJ1-2, with 10 bases matching TRBD1. This CDR3 comprises 15 residues. Trimming took 5 bases from V and 7 from J; bases not matched to a gene: 10. Per the germline V gene, CDR1 is SGHTA and CDR2 is FQGNSA.

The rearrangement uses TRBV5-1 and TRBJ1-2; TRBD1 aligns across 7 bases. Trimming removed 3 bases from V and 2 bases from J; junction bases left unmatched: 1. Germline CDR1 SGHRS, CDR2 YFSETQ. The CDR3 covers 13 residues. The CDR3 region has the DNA TGCGCCAGCAGCTCGACAGGGAACTATGGCTACACCTTC. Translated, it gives CASSSTGNYGYTF.

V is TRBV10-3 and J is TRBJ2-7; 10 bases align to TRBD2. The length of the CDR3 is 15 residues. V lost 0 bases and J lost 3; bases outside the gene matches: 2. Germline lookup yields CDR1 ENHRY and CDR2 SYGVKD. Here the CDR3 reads CAISESLAGSYEQYF. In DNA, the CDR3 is TGTGCCATCAGTGAGTCACTAGCGGGGAGCTACGAGCAGTACTTC.

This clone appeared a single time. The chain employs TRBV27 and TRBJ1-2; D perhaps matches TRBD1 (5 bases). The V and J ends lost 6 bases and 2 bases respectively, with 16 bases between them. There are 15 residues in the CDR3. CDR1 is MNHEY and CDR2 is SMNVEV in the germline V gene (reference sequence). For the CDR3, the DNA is TGTGCCAGCAGACCACTCGGGGGGGGGAACTATGGCTACACCTTC. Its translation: CASRPLGGGNYGYTF.

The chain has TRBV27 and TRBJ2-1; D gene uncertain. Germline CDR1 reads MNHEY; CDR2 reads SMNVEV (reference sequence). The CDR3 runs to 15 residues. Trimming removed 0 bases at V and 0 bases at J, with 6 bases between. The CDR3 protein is CASSLSGPSYNEQFF. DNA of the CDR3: TGTGCCAGCAGTTTATCGGGTCCCTCCTACAATGAGCAGTTCTTC.

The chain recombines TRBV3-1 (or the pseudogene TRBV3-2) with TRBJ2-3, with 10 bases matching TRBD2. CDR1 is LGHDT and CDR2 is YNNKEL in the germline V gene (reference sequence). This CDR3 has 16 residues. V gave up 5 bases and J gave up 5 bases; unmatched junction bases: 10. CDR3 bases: TGTGCCAGCAGCTTTAGAGCGGGGGGGCAGGGAGATACGCAGTATTTT. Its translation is CASSFRAGGQGDTQYF.

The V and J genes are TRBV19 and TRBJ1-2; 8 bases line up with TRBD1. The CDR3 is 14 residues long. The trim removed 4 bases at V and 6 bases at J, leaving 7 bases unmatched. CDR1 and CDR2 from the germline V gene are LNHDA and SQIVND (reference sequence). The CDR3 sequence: CASSKSDRVHGYTF. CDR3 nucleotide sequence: TGTGCCAGTAGTAAGTCGGACAGGGTACATGGCTACACCTTC.

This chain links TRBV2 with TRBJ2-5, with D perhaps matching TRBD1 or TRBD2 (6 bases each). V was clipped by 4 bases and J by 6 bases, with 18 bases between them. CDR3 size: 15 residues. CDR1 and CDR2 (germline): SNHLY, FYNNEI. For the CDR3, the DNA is TGTGCCAGCAGTGGTACGGGGGCCGCCTTAAAGACCCAGTACTTC. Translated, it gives CASSGTGAALKTQYF.

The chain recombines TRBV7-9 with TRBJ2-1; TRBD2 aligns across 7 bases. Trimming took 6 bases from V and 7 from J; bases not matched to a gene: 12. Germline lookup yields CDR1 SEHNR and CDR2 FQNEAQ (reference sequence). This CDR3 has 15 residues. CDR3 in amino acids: CASSLEGGAGNEQFF. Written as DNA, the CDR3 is TGTGCCAGCAGTCTTGAGGGAGGGGCTGGAAATGAGCAGTTCTTC.

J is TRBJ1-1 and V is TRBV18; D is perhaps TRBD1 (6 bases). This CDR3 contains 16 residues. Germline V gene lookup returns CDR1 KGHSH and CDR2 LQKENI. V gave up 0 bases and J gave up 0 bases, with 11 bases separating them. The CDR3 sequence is CASSPPVGGLNTEAFF. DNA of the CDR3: TGTGCCAGCTCACCACCGGTCGGGGGGCTGAACACTGAAGCTTTCTTT.

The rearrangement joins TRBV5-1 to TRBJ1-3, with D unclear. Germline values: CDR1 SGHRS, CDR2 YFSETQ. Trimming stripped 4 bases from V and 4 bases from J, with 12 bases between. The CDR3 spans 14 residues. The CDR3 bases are TGCGCCAGCAGCCGCGACGTCGGGGGAAACACCATATATTTT. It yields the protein CASSRDVGGNTIYF.

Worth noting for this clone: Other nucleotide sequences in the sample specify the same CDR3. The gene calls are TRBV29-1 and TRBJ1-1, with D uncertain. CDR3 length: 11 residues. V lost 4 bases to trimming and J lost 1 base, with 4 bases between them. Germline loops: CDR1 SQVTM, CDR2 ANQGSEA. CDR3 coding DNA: TGCAGCGTTGTCGGGAACACTGAAGCTTTCTTT. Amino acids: CSVVGNTEAFF.

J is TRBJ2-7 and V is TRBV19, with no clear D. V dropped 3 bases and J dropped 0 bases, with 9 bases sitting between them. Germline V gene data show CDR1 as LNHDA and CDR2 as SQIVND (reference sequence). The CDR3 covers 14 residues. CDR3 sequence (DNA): TGTGCCAGTAGTATCAGGTACAGCTCCTACGAGCAGTACTTC. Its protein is CASSIRYSSYEQYF.

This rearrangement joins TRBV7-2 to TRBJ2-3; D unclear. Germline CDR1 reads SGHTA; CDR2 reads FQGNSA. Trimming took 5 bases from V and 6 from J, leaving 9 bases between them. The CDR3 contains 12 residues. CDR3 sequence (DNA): TGTGCCAGCAGCCTCTACTTGGATACGCAGTATTTT. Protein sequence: CASSLYLDTQYF.

The CDR3 spells CASATGTGFYQPQHF. CDR3 sequence (DNA): TGTGCCAGCGCGACCGGGACAGGGTTTTATCAGCCCCAGCATTTT. V usage is TRBV2 and J usage is TRBJ1-5; 9 bases map to TRBD1. From germline, CDR1 is SNHLY and CDR2 FYNNEI. With V trimmed by 8 bases and J by 5 bases, 10 bases remained unmatched. The CDR3 totals 15 residues.

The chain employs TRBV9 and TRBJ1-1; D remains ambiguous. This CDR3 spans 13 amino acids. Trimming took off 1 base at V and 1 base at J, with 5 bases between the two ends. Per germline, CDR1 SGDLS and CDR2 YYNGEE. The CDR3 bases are TGTGCCAGCAGCGTACTCGGGAACACTGAAGCTTTCTTT. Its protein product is CASSVLGNTEAFF.

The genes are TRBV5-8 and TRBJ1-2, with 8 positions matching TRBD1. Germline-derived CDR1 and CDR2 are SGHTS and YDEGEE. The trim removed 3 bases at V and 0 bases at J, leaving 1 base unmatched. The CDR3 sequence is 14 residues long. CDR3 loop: CASSYRGTNYGYTF. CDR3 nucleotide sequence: TGTGCCAGCAGCTACAGGGGGACTAACTATGGCTACACCTTC. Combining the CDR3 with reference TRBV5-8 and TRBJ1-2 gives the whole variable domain EAGVTQSPTHLIKTRGQQATLRCSPISGHTSVYWYQQALGLGLQFLLWYDEGEERNRGNFPPRFSGRQFPNYSSELNVNALELEDSALYLCASSYRGTNYGYTFGSGTRLTVV.

CDR3 sequence reads: CASSLDRGARGYTF. The CDR3 nucleotides are TGTGCCAGCAGCTTGGACCGGGGGGCGCGTGGCTACACCTTC. The chain is built from TRBV5-6 and TRBJ1-2, with D tentatively TRBD1 (6 bases). V lost 0 bases to trimming and J lost 7 bases, with 13 bases between them. The germline V gene encodes CDR1 SGHDT and CDR2 YYEEEE. The CDR3 loop spans 14 amino acids.

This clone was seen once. Here the CDR3 DNA reads TGCGCCAGCAGCCAAGATGGAGGGGGGACACCCCTCCACTTT. This gives the protein CASSQDGGGTPLHF. The gene calls are TRBV4-3 and TRBJ1-6; a possible D gene is TRBD1 (6 bases). CDR3 length: 14 amino acids. The germline V and J ends were trimmed by 0 bases and 11 bases, with 11 bases remaining between them. Germline V gene lookup returns CDR1 LGHNA and CDR2 YSLEER.

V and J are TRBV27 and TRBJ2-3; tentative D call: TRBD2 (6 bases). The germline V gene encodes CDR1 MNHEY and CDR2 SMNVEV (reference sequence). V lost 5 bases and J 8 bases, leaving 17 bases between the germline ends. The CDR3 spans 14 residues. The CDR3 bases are TGTGCCAGCAGTATGACTAGGTTTTCCGGTACGCAGTATTTT. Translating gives CASSMTRFSGTQYF.

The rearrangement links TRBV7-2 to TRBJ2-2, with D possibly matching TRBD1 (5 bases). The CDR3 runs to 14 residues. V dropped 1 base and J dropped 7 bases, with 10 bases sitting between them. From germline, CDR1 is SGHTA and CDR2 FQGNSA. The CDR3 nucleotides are TGTGCCAGCAGCTTAGGTGGGGCTCTCGGGGAGCTGTTTTTT. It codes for CASSLGGALGELFF. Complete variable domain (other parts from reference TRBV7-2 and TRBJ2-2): GAGVSQSPSNKVTEKGKDVELRCDPISGHTALYWYRQSLGQGLEFLIYFQGNSAPDKSGLPSDRFSAERTGGSVSTLTIQRTQQEDSAVYLCASSLGGALGELFFGEGSRLTVL.

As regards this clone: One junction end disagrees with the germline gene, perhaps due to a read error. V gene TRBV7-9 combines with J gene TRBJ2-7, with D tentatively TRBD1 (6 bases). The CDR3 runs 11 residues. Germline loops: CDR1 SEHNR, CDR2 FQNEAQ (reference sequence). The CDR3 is CASRGLDSFDF. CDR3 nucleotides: TGTGCCAGCAGAGGGTTGGACAGTTTTGACTTC.

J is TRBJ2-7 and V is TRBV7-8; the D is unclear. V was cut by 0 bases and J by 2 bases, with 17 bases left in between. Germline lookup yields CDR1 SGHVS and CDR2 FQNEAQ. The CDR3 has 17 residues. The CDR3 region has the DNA TGTGCCAGCAGCTTAGCGCTCGAAAGGAGCACCACCTACGAGCAGTACTTC. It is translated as CASSLALERSTTYEQYF.

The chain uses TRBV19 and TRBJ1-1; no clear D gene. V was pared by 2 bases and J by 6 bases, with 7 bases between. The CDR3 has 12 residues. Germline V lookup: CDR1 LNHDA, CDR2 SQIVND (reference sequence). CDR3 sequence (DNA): TGTGCCAGTAGTATAAGAACGGCTGAAGCTTTCTTT. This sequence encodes CASSIRTAEAFF.